This TCR beta chain was identified in a study of regulatory T cells in long-lasting Graves disease. Study-wide points: Whereas new patients shared about a thousand public clonotypes, persistent patients shared more, at 2,500 to 3,500.

The germline CDR1 and CDR2 sequences are DFQATT and SNEGSKA (reference sequence). Trimming removed 6 bases from V and 2 bases from J; junction bases left unmatched: 3. CDR3 length: 12 residues. Ten or more counts support this clonotype. Its antigen is not identified. Construction of TCR beta libraries relied on iRepertoire HTBI primers and on Arm-PCR targeting CDR3 regions. One entry per CDR3 protein results from TCRdb running MiXCR on the multiplex PCR reads. The profile covers under 450,000 distinct CDR3 sequences, with 15% to 20% appearing a single time and 20% taken by the ten largest. Time point defined: newly diagnosed GD, antithyroid drugs for less than 3 months. There was RNA extracted from PBMCs, and the TCR library was made from it. Another study also made use of these data, one on T cells in Graves' hyperthyroidism and ophthalmopathy. This second report adds: Researchers ran a first-round RT-PCR on the TCR CDR3 using the HTBI primer set.

The sample was peripheral blood mononuclear cells (PBMCs), taken at new diagnosis, from a patient treated with antithyroid drugs. The V and J genes are TRBV20-1 and TRBJ2-5; 7 bases line up with TRBD2. This clonotype was sampled from a woman under 30 with Graves disease. CDR3 sequence reads: CSAWGGQETQYF. The DNA of the CDR3 is TGCAGTGCGTGGGGGGGACAAGAGACCCAGTACTTC.